These 11 T cell receptor beta chains share one sample of origin, sequenced in a study of T cells after yellow fever vaccination. MiXCR was run by TCRdb on the 5' RACE reads, yielding one entry per CDR3 protein. The repertoire consists of roughly 340,000 distinct CDR3 sequences, with roughly 9.4% occurring once and the leading ten covering about 20%. This specimen consisted of PBMCs, obtained on the day of the first yellow fever vaccination. Receptors originate from a man aged 18 to 30 who received the YFV17D yellow fever vaccine.

The CDR3 loop reads CASTRDSPNYGYTF. The CDR3 DNA reads TGTGCCAGCACCCGGGACAGTCCTAACTATGGCTACACCTTC. The J gene is TRBJ1-2, the V gene TRBV12-3 or TRBV12-4; 7 bases agree with TRBD1. The J segment lost 0 bases and the V segment lost 7 bases, leaving 5 bases of the junction unmatched. The CDR3 sequence is 14 residues long.

The rearrangement links TRBV4-3 to TRBJ2-3; a weak D match, TRBD2 (6 bases). This CDR3 has 16 residues. Germline loops: CDR1 LGHNA, CDR2 YSLEER. Trimming took off 0 bases at V and 5 bases at J, with 15 bases between the two ends. As DNA, the CDR3 is TGCGCCAGCAGCCAAGAGGAGTTAGCGGTAGGAGATACGCAGTATTTT. Its protein is CASSQEELAVGDTQYF.

V is TRBV11-2 and J is TRBJ2-1; D possibly corresponds to TRBD2 (8 bases). CDR3 length: 13 residues. Trimming left V 4 bases short and J 14 bases short, with 18 bases between. Germline V gene lookup returns CDR1 SGHAT and CDR2 FQNNGV. The CDR3 reads CASSSPREGAKFF. The CDR3 region has the DNA TGTGCCAGCAGCTCCCCACGGGAGGGGGCTAAGTTCTTC.

The rearrangement joins TRBV7-2 to TRBJ1-2; D uncertain. The germline gives CDR1 SGHTA, CDR2 FQGNSA. Trimming removed 6 bases at V and 0 bases at J, with 5 bases between. This CDR3 comprises 12 residues. The DNA for the CDR3 is TGTGCCAGCAGTTATACTAACTATGGCTACACCTTC. Residues: CASSYTNYGYTF. Full variable domain (outside the CDR3, taken from reference TRBV7-2 and TRBJ1-2): GAGVSQSPSNKVTEKGKDVELRCDPISGHTALYWYRQSLGQGLEFLIYFQGNSAPDKSGLPSDRFSAERTGGSVSTLTIQRTQQEDSAVYLCASSYTNYGYTFGSGTRLTVV.

This clonotype showed up just a few times. The chain carries TRBV2 and TRBJ2-5; 9 bases are a match to TRBD1. CDR1 and CDR2 from the germline V gene are SNHLY and FYNNEI. This CDR3 region has 15 residues. Trimming cost V 7 bases and J 5 bases; bases outside gene matches: 11. The CDR3 sequence is CASTLRTGESETQYF. The CDR3 nucleotides read TGTGCCAGCACCCTACGGACAGGGGAGTCGGAGACCCAGTACTTC.

This clonotype has only a few counts. The rearrangement uses TRBV5-1 and TRBJ2-6; D may correspond to TRBD1 or TRBD2 (5 bases each). The CDR3 totals 16 residues. CDR1 is SGHRS and CDR2 is YFSETQ in the germline V gene. Deletions cut 2 bases from V and 0 bases from J, with 9 bases between. The CDR3 region has the DNA TGCGCCAGCAGCTTCGGGGCTCACTCTGGGGCCAACGTCCTGACTTTC. Its translation: CASSFGAHSGANVLTF.

This clonotype was seen only a few times. V gene TRBV7-9 combines with J gene TRBJ1-1; D uncertain. The germline CDR1 and CDR2 sequences are SEHNR and FQNEAQ (reference sequence). The V end was cut by 5 bases, the J end by 1 base, with 8 bases between. This CDR3 region has 13 residues. The CDR3 sequence: CASSQTKNTEAFF. CDR3 in DNA: TGTGCCAGCAGCCAAACCAAGAACACTGAAGCTTTCTTT.

The chain joins TRBV4-3 to TRBJ2-3; tentative D call: TRBD2 (7 bases). The CDR3 is 20 residues long. In germline, CDR1 is LGHNA, CDR2 YSLEER. With 0 bases removed from V and 2 bases from J, the gap between germline ends came to 24 bases. The CDR3: CASSQETSAGAVLPTDTQYF. DNA of the CDR3: TGCGCCAGCAGCCAAGAAACGTCCGCGGGGGCCGTTCTTCCCACAGATACGCAGTATTTT.

The rearrangement joins TRBV29-1 to TRBJ1-2, with D perhaps TRBD1 (5 bases). The CDR3 has 13 amino acids. With 1 base removed from V and 0 bases from J, the gap between germline ends came to 6 bases. Germline CDR1 is SQVTM and CDR2 is ANQGSEA. The CDR3, as DNA: TGCAGCGTTGAAGGGGGACCTAACTATGGCTACACCTTC. Amino acids: CSVEGGPNYGYTF. Drawing the rest from reference TRBV29-1 and TRBJ1-2, the complete variable domain is SAVISQKPSRDICQRGTSLTIQCQVDSQVTMMFWYRQQPGQSLTLIATANQGSEATYESGFVIDKFPISRPNLTFSTLTVSNMSPEDSSIYLCSVEGGPNYGYTFGSGTRLTVV.

The chain is built from TRBV20-1 and TRBJ2-5, with D possibly called TRBD1 or TRBD2 (6 bases each). This CDR3 has 14 amino acids. Germline assignment: CDR1 DFQATT and CDR2 SNEGSKA (reference sequence). Trimming stripped 0 bases from V and 2 bases from J, with 10 bases between. CDR3 region: CSARDRRGQETQYF. The DNA of the CDR3 is TGCAGTGCTAGAGATCGGAGGGGGCAAGAGACCCAGTACTTC.

This clonotype came up a few times. The V gene is TRBV7-9, the J gene TRBJ2-1; 10 positions match TRBD1. Unmatched junction bases numbered 3, after V lost 2 bases and J lost 2 bases. Germline values: CDR1 SEHNR, CDR2 FQNEAQ (reference sequence). The CDR3 has 16 residues. The chain's CDR3 is CASSLRGTGAYNEQFF. The CDR3 coding sequence is TGTGCCAGCAGCTTACGAGGGACAGGGGCCTACAATGAGCAGTTCTTC.